Below, one TCR beta chain is given with its context. The antigen this receptor binds is unknown. Base qualities are not recorded, but no much larger clone differs from it by a single base. The sample's treatment or condition, from its label and the paper: oral pan-JAK inhibitor, 5-10 mg twice daily. Lesional scalp punch biopsies and peripheral blood were obtained from alopecia areata patients. After PBMCs were isolated by density centrifugation and stained for CD3, CD4 and CD8, a FACSAria was used to sort CD4+ and CD8+ T cells. The data are from a study of CD8+ T cells in alopecia areata (dated by TCRdb to about 2018). Regarding the study in general: Treated patients were enrolled in an open-label pilot trial of oral tofacitinib, 5 to 10 mg twice daily, for moderate-to-severe alopecia areata. Patients received tofacitinib for 6 to 18 months and were then followed off drug for 6 months to check for delayed response and recurrence. In treated patients, disease severity was measured using the SALT score, which gives the percentage of scalp surface area affected. The study used high-throughput TCRbeta sequencing to examine T cell clonal expansion in alopecia areata, in both the C3H/HeJ mouse model and human patients. Human TCRbeta sequencing covered scalp tissue and sorted CD4+ and CD8+ peripheral blood T cells from patchy and totalis/universalis alopecia areata patients and healthy controls. Tofacitinib-treated patients had biopsies at baseline and at 4 and 24 weeks of treatment, with a later scalp biopsy in several patients. Scalp clonality was compared among normal scalp (n=4), patchy alopecia areata scalp (n=8), and alopecia totalis/universalis scalp (n=8). RNA came from the PAXgene miRNA kit for fixed scalp, the miRNeasy kit for PBMCs, and the RNeasy kit for mouse skin. TCRbeta CDR3 regions were amplified by immunoSEQ multiplex PCR with 35 Vbeta forward and 13 Jbeta reverse primers.

The receptor library was made with the immunoSEQ multiplex PCR assay. RNA was extracted from all samples and reverse transcribed into cDNA as template for TCR sequencing. First-strand cDNA was synthesized with SuperScript III using a 2:1 mix of oligo-dT and random hexamers. A synthetic immune receptor repertoire was used to assess amplification bias, and residual bias was removed computationally. As for the authors' bioinformatics: After raw reads were preprocessed to remove errors, the CDR3 was defined following IMGT conventions as running from the conserved cysteine to phenylalanine. Clonality was computed as 1 minus the Shannon entropy, with the entropy normalized by log2 of the number of productive unique TCRs. Whether each scalp clone was CD4 or CD8 was inferred by checking scalp TCRbeta sequences against the CD4 and CD8 repertoires from sorted blood. The immuneACCESS repertoire file appears here via TCRdb, limited to in-frame rearrangements. These files lack a portion of the clones; in checked studies, under half of the deficit traces to unresolved V genes, and the cause of the others is not known. V, J and clone size derive from that table, while D and trimming were established from the DNA sequence. The sample table records about 180,000 clones; 40% to 65% of these occur just once. The ten top clones hold over 9% of the sample.

General conclusions and limits of the study: Unlike mouse skin, where gammadelta T cells dominate, normal human skin contains resident alphabeta T cells that get sequenced too, which complicates analysis of the scalp TCR repertoire. With tofacitinib, both scalp clonality and the number of expanded CD8+ clones among the top 100 scalp clones went down significantly. Because the treated cohort was small and had only one nonresponder, larger studies are needed to examine links between baseline CD8+ expansion and response. During tofacitinib treatment, many expanded lesional clones stuck around in both scalp and blood, and this persistence may partly explain why relapse happens after treatment is stopped. Compared with mice, TCR sequences shared between patients were less clear, possibly partly because of HLA diversity across the patient population. Higher clonality and more expanded CD8+ clones were observed in lesional scalp than in normal scalp, particularly in alopecia totalis/universalis, a finding suggestive of antigenic drive.

As encoded in the germline V gene, CDR1 is WSHSY while CDR2 is SAAADI. From the cysteine through the phenylalanine, the CDR3 covers 13 amino acids. Only CDR3 DNA is held: 39 bases, read in frame from base 1. V is cut by 4 bases and J by 3 bases, and the space between the germline ends is 7 bases. Sequenced here: CD8+ T cells sorted from blood, sampled around week 52, from a patient treated with tofacitinib. The sequence derives from a human donor with alopecia areata. Here the chain combines TRBV10-2 and TRBJ2-1; TRBD2 is a possible D gene, resting on 5 matching bases. In nucleotide form, the sequence is TGCGCCAGCAGTGTCGACTACTACAATGAGCAGTTCTTC. This codes for CASSVDYYNEQFF.